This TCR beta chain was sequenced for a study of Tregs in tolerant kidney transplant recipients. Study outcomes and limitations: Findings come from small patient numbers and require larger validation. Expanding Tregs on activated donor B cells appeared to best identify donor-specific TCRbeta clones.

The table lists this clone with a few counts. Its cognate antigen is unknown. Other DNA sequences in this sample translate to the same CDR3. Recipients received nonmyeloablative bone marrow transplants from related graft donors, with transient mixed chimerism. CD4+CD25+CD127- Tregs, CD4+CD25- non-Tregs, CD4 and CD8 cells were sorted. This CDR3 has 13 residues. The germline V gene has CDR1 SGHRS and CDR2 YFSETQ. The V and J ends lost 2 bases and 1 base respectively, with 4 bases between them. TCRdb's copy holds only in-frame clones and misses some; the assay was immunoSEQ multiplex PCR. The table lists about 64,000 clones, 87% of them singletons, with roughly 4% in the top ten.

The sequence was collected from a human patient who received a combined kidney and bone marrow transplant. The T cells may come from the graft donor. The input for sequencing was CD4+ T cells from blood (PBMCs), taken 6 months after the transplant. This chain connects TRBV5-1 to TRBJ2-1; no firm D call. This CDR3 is CASSFLSYNEQFF. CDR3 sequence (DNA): TGCGCCAGCAGCTTCCTATCCTACAATGAGCAGTTCTTC.